The 25 T cell receptor beta chains given below trace back to one sample, sequenced in a study of T cells in Graves' hyperthyroidism and ophthalmopathy. TCR beta CDR3 regions were amplified from RNA. HTBI primers drove first-round RT-PCR of the TCR CDR3. TCRdb analysed the multiplex PCR reads with MiXCR anew, one entry per CDR3 protein. The sample has 500,000 to 750,000 distinct CDR3 sequences; around 14% are singletons. Sequencing used blood. The receptor source for this set is a woman younger than 45 with Graves' hyperthyroidism.

This clonotype was picked up many times. The gene calls are TRBV7-3 and TRBJ2-4; D not certain. V was pared by 2 bases and J by 9 bases, with 11 bases between. This CDR3 has 13 residues. The germline V gene encodes CDR1 SGHTA and CDR2 FQGTGA. The DNA of the CDR3 is TGTGCCAGCAGCTTAGACTCCTATGGCATTCAGTACTTC. This gives the protein CASSLDSYGIQYF.

The rearrangement joins TRBV2 to TRBJ2-5; the D gene could be TRBD1 or TRBD2 (5 bases each). V lost 7 bases, J lost 2 bases, and 14 bases lay in between. Germline values: CDR1 SNHLY, CDR2 FYNNEI. CDR3 length: 14 residues. This chain's CDR3 is CASNDGATQETQYF. Written as DNA, the CDR3 is TGTGCCAGCAACGACGGGGCAACACAAGAGACCCAGTACTTC.

In its sample, this clonotype was seen many times. The chain uses TRBV19 and TRBJ1-1; 10 bases are a match to TRBD1. Per germline, CDR1 LNHDA and CDR2 SQIVND (reference sequence). V was clipped by 9 bases and J by 1 base; unmatched bases: 5. The CDR3 consists of 14 residues. DNA of the CDR3: TGTGCCAGCTCGCGACAGGGGGCGAACACTGAAGCTTTCTTT. Its translation is CASSRQGANTEAFF.

The chain links TRBV18 to TRBJ2-7; the D gene is possibly TRBD1 (6 bases). Germline V gene sequence: CDR1 KGHSH, CDR2 LQKENI. The CDR3 covers 16 residues. Trimming took 6 bases from V and 6 from J, leaving 24 bases between them. Written as DNA, the CDR3 is TGTGCCAGCTCCCACTCCCACCTAGGACAGACTGGCGAGCAGTACTTC. Its protein is CASSHSHLGQTGEQYF.

This clonotype occurred a few times. The rearrangement joins TRBV2 to TRBJ2-6; no clear D gene. The V gene's germline CDR1 is SNHLY and CDR2 FYNNEI. The CDR3 runs 15 residues. V dropped 0 bases and J dropped 2 bases, with 5 bases sitting between them. CDR3 in DNA: TGTGCCAGCAGTGAAGCAATGACTGGGGCCAACGTCCTGACTTTC. It yields the protein CASSEAMTGANVLTF.

This clonotype was recorded at least ten times. The V gene is TRBV15, the J gene TRBJ2-1, with D possibly being TRBD1 (9 bases). Trimming removed 0 bases at V and 2 bases at J, with 20 bases between. The CDR3 contains 19 residues. Germline V lookup: CDR1 LNHNV, CDR2 YYDKDF (reference sequence). This CDR3 is CATSRDRGGQGVAYNEQFF. The CDR3 DNA follows: TGTGCCACCAGCAGAGATCGGGGGGGACAGGGAGTTGCCTACAATGAGCAGTTCTTC.

At least ten counts were recorded for this clonotype. J is TRBJ2-2 and V is TRBV5-1; no firm D call. The V end was cut by 0 bases, the J end by 4 bases, with 16 bases between. This CDR3 has 17 amino acids. CDR1 is SGHRS and CDR2 is YFSETQ in the germline V gene. The CDR3 DNA sequence: TGCGCCAGCAGCTTGGGTCGTTCGGCCGTCGGCACCGGGGAGCTGTTTTTT. Translation gives CASSLGRSAVGTGELFF.

This clonotype has ten or more counts. The V and J genes are TRBV13 and TRBJ2-7; 7 bases match TRBD1. V was clipped by 3 bases and J by 5 bases; unmatched bases: 7. The CDR3 contains 14 residues. Per the germline V gene, CDR1 is PRHDT and CDR2 is FYEKMQ (reference sequence). In DNA, the CDR3 is TGTGCCAGCAGCTTCTCGACAGGGAATGACGAGCAGTACTTC. Amino acids: CASSFSTGNDEQYF.

V gene TRBV6-6 combines with J gene TRBJ2-3, with 10 bases that match TRBD2. Looked up from germline, CDR1 is MNHNY and CDR2 is SVGAGI (reference sequence). The CDR3 totals 15 residues. V shed 2 bases, J shed 4 bases, and the junction held 3 bases outside the gene matches. The CDR3 nucleotides are TGTGCCAGCAGTTACGAAGCGGGAGGGCCAGATACGCAGTATTTT. It encodes CASSYEAGGPDTQYF.

There are many counts of this clonotype. The chain employs TRBV20-1 and TRBJ2-2; 7 bases match TRBD2. CDR1 DFQATT and CDR2 SNEGSKA come from the germline V gene (reference sequence). CDR3 length: 16 amino acids. V lost 0 bases, J lost 1 base, and 5 bases stayed unmatched. DNA of the CDR3: TGCAGTGCTAGAGATACGCTAGCGGAGAACACCGGGGAGCTGTTTTTT. Its protein product is CSARDTLAENTGELFF.

The table lists this clonotype with a few counts. This chain uses TRBV15 with TRBJ1-5; D call uncertain. This CDR3 is built from 13 residues. Looked up from germline, CDR1 is LNHNV and CDR2 is YYDKDF (reference sequence). The ends were cut back, 0 bases at V and 9 bases at J, with 9 bases in the middle. In nucleotides, the CDR3 is TGTGCCACCAGCAGAGATATAGGGTGGCCCCAGCATTTT. Protein product: CATSRDIGWPQHF.

The V call is TRBV5-1, the J call TRBJ1-1; perhaps TRBD1 as D (5 bases). Germline values: CDR1 SGHRS, CDR2 YFSETQ. This CDR3 region has 15 residues. The V gene lost 4 bases and the J gene lost 5 bases, with 18 bases spanning the gap. CDR3 in DNA: TGCGCCAGCAGCCGGAGGGTCAACTCAGGGACTGAAGCTTTCTTT. This encodes CASSRRVNSGTEAFF.

This clonotype occurred many times. The chain uses TRBV11-2 and TRBJ2-7, with D tentatively TRBD1 (7 bases). The CDR3 loop spans 16 amino acids. V dropped 2 bases and J dropped 4 bases, with 18 bases sitting between them. The germline gives CDR1 SGHAT, CDR2 FQNNGV. The CDR3 reads CASSLSAGGLAYEQYF. The CDR3 bases are TGTGCCAGCAGCTTAAGTGCAGGGGGGCTAGCGTACGAGCAGTACTTC.

As concerns this clonotype: An end of the junction differs from the germline gene, which may be a read error. V gene TRBV6-1 combines with J gene TRBJ1-6; a weak D match, TRBD1 (6 bases). The CDR3 spans 14 residues. Germline-derived CDR1 and CDR2 are MNHNS and SASEGT. CDR3 protein: CASIEQGAYSPLHF. DNA for the CDR3: TGTGCCAGCATTGAACAGGGTGCCTATTCACCCCTCCACTTT.

The chain links TRBV4-1 to TRBJ2-3; 8 positions agree with TRBD1. Germline loops: CDR1 MGHRA, CDR2 YSYEKL. The ends lost 4 bases at V and 4 bases at J; junction bases unmatched: 10. This CDR3 comprises 16 residues. The CDR3 protein is CASSPNTGGKADTQYF. The CDR3 DNA is TGCGCCAGCAGCCCAAATACAGGGGGGAAGGCAGATACGCAGTATTTT.

V and J are TRBV11-2 and TRBJ2-2; D is perhaps TRBD1 (6 bases). This CDR3 is 15 amino acids long. CDR1 and CDR2 (germline): SGHAT, FQNNGV. V was cut by 3 bases and J by 1 base, with 9 bases left in between. The CDR3 loop reads CASSFGGMNTGELFF. In DNA form, the CDR3 reads TGTGCCAGCAGCTTTGGGGGCATGAACACCGGGGAGCTGTTTTTT.

This clonotype has just a few counts. The chain uses TRBV4-1 and TRBJ1-4; D is unclear. The germline V gene encodes CDR1 MGHRA and CDR2 YSYEKL. The germline V and J ends were trimmed by 5 bases and 3 bases, with 13 bases remaining between them. The CDR3 spans 15 residues. CDR3 nucleotides: TGCGCCAGCAGCAGAACCGGGCGGGCTAATGAAAAACTGTTTTTT. Translation gives CASSRTGRANEKLFF.

The chain carries TRBV11-2 and TRBJ1-5; 8 bases map to TRBD1. Trimming at V came to 4 bases and at J to 6 bases, leaving 11 bases not matched to a gene. Per germline, CDR1 SGHAT and CDR2 FQNNGV. The CDR3 is made up of 16 amino acids. In DNA form, the CDR3 reads TGTGCCAGCAGCTGCCGGACAGGGTACGGGAGTCAGCCCCAGCATTTT. Protein sequence: CASSCRTGYGSQPQHF.

This clonotype was detected ten times or more. The chain is built from TRBV20-1 and TRBJ1-1, with a possible D match to TRBD1 (5 bases). Trimming pared 0 bases from V and 1 base from J, leaving 18 bases between. The germline V gene encodes CDR1 DFQATT and CDR2 SNEGSKA (reference sequence). This CDR3 is built from 17 residues. The CDR3 sequence: CSARDDAGPKSNTEAFF. In DNA form, the CDR3 reads TGCAGTGCTAGAGACGATGCAGGGCCTAAGTCGAACACTGAAGCTTTCTTT.

This clonotype showed up just a few times. The rearrangement uses TRBV6-1 and TRBJ1-1; the match to TRBD1 covers 8 bases. This CDR3 is 16 amino acids long. J lost 2 bases, V lost 5 bases, and 10 bases had no gene match. The germline CDR1 and CDR2 sequences are MNHNS and SASEGT. CDR3 DNA sequence: TGTGCCAGCAGTTCGGTCCCAGGGGGCGTAAACACTGAAGCTTTCTTT. Translation: CASSSVPGGVNTEAFF.

The table lists this clonotype with many counts. For the CDR3, the DNA is TGTGCCATCAGGAGGGACTTACTATACGAGCAGTACTTC. Protein product: CAIRRDLLYEQYF. This sequence joins TRBV10-3 and TRBJ2-7; the D gene is possibly TRBD2 (6 bases). The CDR3 has 13 amino acids. Germline lookup yields CDR1 ENHRY and CDR2 SYGVKD. Trimming removed 6 bases from V and 4 bases from J, with 13 bases in between.

In its sample, this clonotype was seen many times. The CDR3 region has the DNA TGTGCCTGGGGGGGCGGGCGTGAAAAACTGTTTTTT. This sequence encodes CAWGGGREKLFF. V is TRBV30 and J is TRBJ1-4; TRBD1 might be the D (6 bases). The CDR3 contains 12 residues. V dropped 5 bases and J dropped 7 bases, with 11 bases sitting between them. CDR1 GTSNPN and CDR2 SVGIG come from the germline V gene (reference sequence).

This clonotype came up a few times. V and J are TRBV5-6 and TRBJ1-1; D gene unclear. The V gene lost 1 base and the J gene lost 1 base, with 11 bases spanning the gap. The CDR3 has 15 residues. Germline CDR1 is SGHDT and CDR2 is YYEEEE. The CDR3 DNA is TGTGCCAGCAGCTTGTGGCCTATTCCGAACACTGAAGCTTTCTTT. Its translation is CASSLWPIPNTEAFF.

The chain carries TRBV19 and TRBJ2-1; 7 nucleotides line up with TRBD1. With 7 bases clipped from V and 7 bases from J, the junction kept 10 bases outside the gene matches. This CDR3 contains 14 residues. CDR1 LNHDA and CDR2 SQIVND come from the germline V gene (reference sequence). The CDR3 bases are TGTGCCAGTAAGGGGGCTAGCCCTAGGAATGAGCAGTTCTTC. The encoded protein is CASKGASPRNEQFF.

The table lists this clonotype with a few counts. The chain recombines TRBV24-1 with TRBJ2-7; D perhaps matches TRBD2 (6 bases). Trimming stripped 4 bases from V and 2 bases from J, with 11 bases between. The CDR3 has 14 residues. Germline V lookup: CDR1 KGHDR, CDR2 SFDVKD. This chain's CDR3 is CATSDGPGAYEQYF. The CDR3 DNA follows: TGTGCCACCAGTGACGGGCCGGGGGCCTACGAGCAGTACTTC.